This TCR beta chain stems from a study of early T cells in non-severe SARS-CoV-2 infection. Study results and caveats: CD4 and private specificities were missed by VDJdb matching, which favored anti-spike CD8 responses.

The TCR library protocol was used to attach unique molecular identifiers. These identifiers were attached to individual cDNA molecules. From the 5' RACE reads, TCRdb called clonotypes with MiXCR, one entry per CDR3 protein. The table lists approximately 90,000 distinct CDR3 sequences, 9.5% to 15% of them singletons. This CDR3 has 14 amino acids. Germline CDR1 reads GTSNPN; CDR2 reads SVGIG (reference sequence). V was clipped by 4 bases and J by 2 bases, with 14 bases between them. This clonotype has more than one count but fewer than ten. Its antigen is not identified. The chain employs TRBV30 and TRBJ1-2, with D maybe TRBD1 (5 bases). The sample in question was whole blood, obtained at baseline. The clonotype comes from an adult who was a healthcare worker with PCR-confirmed SARS-CoV-2 infection or an uninfected control (not recorded which). The CDR3 reads CAWMAGQGNYGYTF. The CDR3 nucleotides read TGTGCCTGGATGGCGGGGCAGGGAAACTATGGCTACACCTTC.